Presented here are 14 T cell receptor beta chains from one specimen sequenced in a study of cytomegalovirus exposure and HLA in healthy donors. Researchers ran the PCR with 60 Vbeta and 13 Jbeta primers. TCRdb keeps only in-frame clones here, not all; method: immunoSEQ multiplex PCR. The table lists 110,000 or so clones, roughly three quarters of them singletons. Sample: PBMCs. These receptors were collected from a male donor in good health and CMV-seronegative.

This rearrangement joins TRBV27 to TRBJ2-7; TRBD2 is a possible D gene (5 bases). V was trimmed by 6 bases and J by 1 base, leaving 16 bases between them. The CDR3 extends over 15 amino acids. From germline, CDR1 is MNHEY and CDR2 SMNVEV (reference sequence). Here the CDR3 DNA reads TGTGCCAGCAGCCTCTCGGGGTCTGAGTCCTACGAGCAGTACTTC. The encoded protein is CASSLSGSESYEQYF.

This clone was observed a single time. The chain recombines TRBV6-5 with TRBJ2-1; D might be TRBD1 (6 bases). The CDR3 has 14 amino acids. Germline V gene lookup returns CDR1 MNHEY and CDR2 SVGAGI. V lost 2 bases and J lost 6, with 11 bases in between. CDR3 amino acids: CASSYGGRGNEQFF. The DNA of the CDR3 is TGTGCCAGCAGTTACGGGGGCAGGGGCAATGAGCAGTTCTTC.

This rearrangement joins TRBV5-1 to TRBJ2-3; D is perhaps TRBD1 (6 bases). The CDR3 length is 16 residues. V was shortened by 4 bases and J by 4 bases, with 19 bases between the two germline ends. CDR1 SGHRS and CDR2 YFSETQ come from the germline V gene. The CDR3 DNA reads as TGCGCCAGCAGCGTGGGACACCCCAACTCAGCAGATACGCAGTATTTT. Its protein is CASSVGHPNSADTQYF.

V gene TRBV5-6 combines with J gene TRBJ2-7, with TRBD2 matching 11 bases. Germline loops: CDR1 SGHDT, CDR2 YYEEEE. This CDR3 has 15 residues. The trim removed 4 bases at V and 4 bases at J, leaving 7 bases unmatched. The chain's CDR3 is CASSHLLAGGYEQYF. CDR3 coding DNA: TGTGCCAGCAGCCATCTGTTAGCGGGAGGGTACGAGCAGTACTTC.

The chain joins TRBV27 to TRBJ2-6, with 7 positions matching TRBD1. The CDR3 totals 18 residues. Germline CDR1 and CDR2: MNHEY and SMNVEV (reference sequence). V shed 9 bases and J 1 base; nucleotides not matched to a gene: 15. CDR3 loop: CASKTRAGGISGANVLTF. As DNA, the CDR3 is TGTGCCAGTAAGACGAGGGCAGGGGGTATTTCTGGGGCCAACGTCCTGACTTTC.

V gene TRBV21-1 combines with J gene TRBJ2-3; the table gives TRBD1 as D, unverified against the DNA. TRBV21-1 is a listed pseudogene. The CDR3 consists of 18 residues. CDR3 in DNA: TGTGCCAGCAGCAAAGTCCTGACAACCGATTTCCACACAGATACGCAGTATTTT. Protein sequence: CASSKVLTTDFHTDTQYF.

This chain connects TRBV5-1 to TRBJ2-3, with a possible D match to TRBD2 (7 bases). The germline V gene encodes CDR1 SGHRS and CDR2 YFSETQ. The CDR3 consists of 15 residues. The germline V and J ends were trimmed by 4 bases and 3 bases, with 15 bases remaining between them. The CDR3 region is CASSQGLGGTDTQYF. The CDR3 coding sequence is TGCGCCAGCAGCCAAGGACTAGGGGGGACAGATACGCAGTATTTT.

The chain joins TRBV6-4 to TRBJ2-2; D remains ambiguous. The CDR3 consists of 14 residues. V was cut by 5 bases and J by 0 bases, with 7 bases left in between. Germline CDR1 and CDR2: MRHNA and SNTAGT. CDR3 nucleotides: TGTGCCAGCAGTAATCTCGCGAACACCGGGGAGCTGTTTTTT. Protein: CASSNLANTGELFF.

V and J are TRBV4-1 and TRBJ2-7; 7 positions agree with TRBD1. Germline V lookup: CDR1 MGHRA, CDR2 YSYEKL. The CDR3 sequence is 16 residues long. V lost 0 bases, J lost 2 bases, and 7 bases stayed unmatched. CDR3 in amino acids: CASSQDGWDSTYEQYF. CDR3 bases: TGCGCCAGCAGCCAAGATGGTTGGGACAGCACCTACGAGCAGTACTTC.

The genes are TRBV7-2 and TRBJ2-2; D perhaps matches TRBD1 (5 bases). Germline-derived CDR1 and CDR2 are SGHTA and FQGNSA. V lost 1 base, J lost 8 bases, and 11 bases lay in between. This CDR3 has 14 residues. The CDR3 DNA is TGTGCCAGCAGCTTAGTAAGGGGTTTGGGGGAGCTGTTTTTT. Its translation: CASSLVRGLGELFF.

V is TRBV19 and J is TRBJ2-5; 11 bases align to TRBD1. The CDR3 is 17 residues long. V lost 7 bases and J lost 2; bases outside the gene matches: 12. The germline V gene encodes CDR1 LNHDA and CDR2 SQIVND (reference sequence). The CDR3: CASKRRTGGAGQETQYF. CDR3 DNA: TGTGCCAGTAAACGGCGGACAGGGGGCGCAGGTCAAGAGACCCAGTACTTC.

V gene TRBV5-1 combines with J gene TRBJ1-2, with D hard to call. V was cut by 1 base and J by 4 bases, with 5 bases left in between. The CDR3 is 12 residues long. Per germline, CDR1 SGHRS and CDR2 YFSETQ. The CDR3 spells CASSLTSYGYTF. CDR3 bases: TGCGCCAGCAGCTTGACGAGCTATGGCTACACCTTC.

The chain carries TRBV14 and TRBJ1-1; TRBD1 matches at 10 bases. Germline CDR1 is SGHDN and CDR2 is FVKESK. V dropped 1 base and J dropped 4; count of bases not matched to a gene: 9. The CDR3 length is 17 residues. CDR3 nucleotide sequence: TGTGCCAGCAGCCAAGCAATAGGGGGACAGGGGACCACTGAAGCTTTCTTT. Its translation is CASSQAIGGQGTTEAFF. Together with reference TRBV14 and TRBJ1-1, the CDR3 gives the full variable domain: EAGVTQFPSHSVIEKGQTVTLRCDPISGHDNLYWYRRVMGKEIKFLLHFVKESKQDESGMPNNRFLAERTGGTYSTLKVQPAELEDSGVYFCASSQAIGGQGTTEAFFGQGTRLTVV.

This clone showed up just once. J is TRBJ1-2 and V is TRBV28; D may be TRBD1 (5 bases). The length of the CDR3 is 15 residues. Germline V gives CDR1 MDHEN, CDR2 SYDVKM. V was cut by 3 bases and J by 2 bases, with 13 bases left in between. The chain's CDR3 is CASSFAGRRNYGYTF. The CDR3 bases are TGTGCCAGCAGTTTCGCAGGGCGCCGGAACTATGGCTACACCTTC.